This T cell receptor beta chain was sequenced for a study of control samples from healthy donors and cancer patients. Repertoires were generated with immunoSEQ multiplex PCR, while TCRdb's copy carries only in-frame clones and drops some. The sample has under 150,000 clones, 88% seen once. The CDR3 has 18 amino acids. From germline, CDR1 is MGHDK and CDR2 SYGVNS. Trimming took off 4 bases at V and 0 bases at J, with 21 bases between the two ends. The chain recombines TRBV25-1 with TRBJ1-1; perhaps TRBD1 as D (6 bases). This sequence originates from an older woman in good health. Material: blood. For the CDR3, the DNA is TGTGCCAGCAGTGGCCCTCCCTTCGGGGGCGGGATGAACACTGAAGCTTTCTTT. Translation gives CASSGPPFGGGMNTEAFF. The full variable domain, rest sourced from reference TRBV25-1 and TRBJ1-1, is EADIYQTPRYLVIGTGKKITLECSQTMGHDKMYWYQQDPGMELHLIHYSYGVNSTEKGDLSSESTVSRIRTEHFPLTLESARPSHTSQYLCASSGPPFGGGMNTEAFFGQGTRLTVV.